This T cell receptor (beta chain) appears in the sequencing data of a study of regulatory T cells in long-lasting Graves disease. The CDR3 runs 13 residues. The germline V gene has CDR1 DFQATT and CDR2 SNEGSKA (reference sequence). The V segment lost 7 bases and the J segment 5 bases; nucleotides outside the gene matches: 8. For TCR beta, libraries came from iRepertoire HTBI primers and Arm-PCR of CDR3 regions. Original data processing: About 60 TRBV and 13 to 15 TRBJ segments were identified across samples. Each CDR3 protein gets one entry after TCRdb re-called the multiplex PCR reads with MiXCR. It is TCRdb's table, rather than the study itself, that gives the V and J calls and clone size. The table lists 580,000 or so distinct CDR3 sequences, approximately 16% of them singletons. Time point given: newly diagnosed GD, antithyroid drugs for less than 3 months. PBMCs provided the RNA from which the TCR library was made.

This clonotype was observed at least ten times. These same records also appear under a second study, on T cells in Graves' hyperthyroidism and ophthalmopathy. That report notes: Thyroid ultrasound, orbital computed tomography, clinical symptoms, and serum thyroxine and TRAb underpinned diagnoses.

The sequences come from peripheral blood mononuclear cells (PBMCs), collected at new diagnosis, from a patient treated with antithyroid drugs. The chain employs TRBV20-1 and TRBJ1-1, with 9 bases lining up with TRBD1. This receptor was obtained from a man aged 18 to 30 with Graves disease. CDR3 sequence reads: CSVRTGESTEAFF. The CDR3 DNA is TGCAGTGTCCGGACAGGGGAGTCGACTGAAGCTTTCTTT.